Presented here are 18 T cell receptor beta chains from one specimen sequenced in a study of OX40 agonist ivuxolimab in advanced cancers. Profiled with immunoSEQ multiplex PCR; TCRdb holds only in-frame clones, not every one. The sample shows 55,000 or so clones, roughly 90% of them seen only once. Sequenced here: CD4+ or CD8+ T cells sorted from blood, sampled in a trial of the OX40 agonist ivuxolimab. The receptors shown here come from an adult with an advanced solid tumor such as melanoma, head and neck, liver or kidney cancer.

As regards this clone: At one of its ends the junction is not consistent with the germline gene, which may arise from a read error. This sequence joins TRBV4-2 and TRBJ1-5; TRBD1 aligns across 12 bases. Germline CDR1 reads LGHNA; CDR2 reads YNFKEQ. The CDR3 sequence is 15 residues long. CDR3 loop: CASSKGTGGKQPQHF. The CDR3 nucleotides read TGTGCCAGCAGCAAAGGGACAGGGGGCAAGCAGCCCCAGCATTTT.

The rearrangement links TRBV19 to TRBJ2-5; D gene uncertain. V lost 0 bases to trimming and J lost 7 bases, with 12 bases between them. Germline-derived CDR1 and CDR2 are LNHDA and SQIVND (reference sequence). The CDR3 covers 14 residues. CDR3 residues: CASSIEGFPWTQYF. Written as DNA, the CDR3 is TGTGCCAGTAGTATAGAAGGGTTCCCATGGACCCAGTACTTC.

The J gene is TRBJ2-7, the V gene TRBV2; TRBD1 aligns across 11 bases. The J segment lost 4 bases and the V segment lost 6 bases, leaving 5 bases of the junction unmatched. This CDR3 contains 14 residues. Looked up from germline, CDR1 is SNHLY and CDR2 is FYNNEI. The CDR3 DNA is TGTGCCAGCAGGAGGACAGGGGGCGCTTACGAGCAGTACTTC. The encoded protein is CASRRTGGAYEQYF.

The V call is TRBV10-3, the J call TRBJ1-2, with 7 positions matching TRBD1. The CDR3 is 13 residues long. The trim removed 10 bases at V and 3 bases at J, leaving 8 bases unmatched. Germline CDR1 and CDR2: ENHRY and SYGVKD. CDR3 nucleotides: TGTGCCACCACAGGGGTACCCCACTATGGCTACACCTTC. Residues: CATTGVPHYGYTF.

The V gene is TRBV18, the J gene TRBJ2-5; a possible D gene is TRBD2 (6 bases). Per germline, CDR1 KGHSH and CDR2 LQKENI. V lost 0 bases and J 7 bases, leaving 6 bases between the germline ends. The CDR3 totals 12 residues. The CDR3 reads CASSPPGGTQYF. CDR3 nucleotides: TGTGCCAGCTCACCACCGGGAGGGACCCAGTACTTC.

This clone came up a few times. This chain links TRBV23-1 with TRBJ1-3; D is undetermined. TRBV23-1 has ORF status, its function being uncertain. The CDR3 loop spans 15 amino acids. V lost 1 base, J lost 0 bases, and 7 bases lay in between. The CDR3 DNA is TGCGCCAGCAGTCAATTATACATCTCTGGAAACACCATATATTTT. Its translation: CASSQLYISGNTIYF.

The chain combines TRBV7-3 with TRBJ2-1; 7 bases are a match to TRBD2. V shed 5 bases, J shed 6 bases, and the junction held 4 bases outside the gene matches. Germline CDR1 reads SGHTA; CDR2 reads FQGTGA. The CDR3 is made up of 13 amino acids. CDR3 amino acids: CASSRGGGNEQFF. As DNA, the CDR3 is TGTGCCAGCAGCCGGGGCGGGGGCAATGAGCAGTTCTTC.

This chain links TRBV9 with TRBJ2-3, with 10 bases fitting TRBD1. V trimming: 1 base; J trimming: 5 bases; junction bases outside the gene matches: 4. Germline CDR1 and CDR2: SGDLS and YYNGEE. The length of the CDR3 is 15 residues. The CDR3 loop reads CASSVYDRGQDTQYF. Written as DNA, the CDR3 is TGTGCCAGCAGCGTATACGACAGGGGGCAAGATACGCAGTATTTT.

The chain uses TRBV5-4 and TRBJ2-2; D not resolved. Germline values: CDR1 SGHNT, CDR2 YYREEE (reference sequence). V was pared by 4 bases and J by 2 bases, with 12 bases between. The CDR3 contains 15 residues. Here the CDR3 reads CASSQGAGNTGELFF. Here the CDR3 DNA reads TGTGCCAGCAGCCAAGGCGCAGGAAACACCGGGGAGCTGTTTTTT.

The V and J genes are TRBV6-4 and TRBJ2-1, with 7 bases identical to TRBD1. Germline assignment: CDR1 MRHNA and CDR2 SNTAGT. The length of the CDR3 is 16 residues. Germline trimming cut 5 bases from V and 0 bases from J; bases unmatched to any gene: 7. The CDR3 sequence is CASSNGQASSYNEQFF. CDR3 sequence (DNA): TGTGCCAGCAGTAACGGACAGGCGAGCTCCTACAATGAGCAGTTCTTC.

The chain links TRBV9 to TRBJ2-2; D remains unclear. CDR3 size: 14 residues. The ends were cut back, 4 bases at V and 4 bases at J, with 11 bases in the middle. Germline V gene data show CDR1 as SGDLS and CDR2 as YYNGEE. CDR3 nucleotide sequence: TGTGCCAGCAGCCCCAGCCAGAGCACCGGGGAGCTGTTTTTT. Translating gives CASSPSQSTGELFF. Together with reference TRBV9 and TRBJ2-2, the CDR3 gives the full variable domain: DSGVTQTPKHLITATGQRVTLRCSPRSGDLSVYWYQQSLDQGLQFLIQYYNGEERAKGNILERFSAQQFPDLHSELNLSSLELGDSALYFCASSPSQSTGELFFGEGSRLTVL.

The V gene is TRBV7-8, the J gene TRBJ1-2, with D unresolved. CDR1 SGHVS and CDR2 FQNEAQ come from the germline V gene. V was pared by 4 bases and J by 4 bases, with 10 bases between. The CDR3 covers 13 residues. CDR3 bases: TGTGCCAGCAGCTCCGCAGATGGCTATGGCTACACCTTC. Translated, it gives CASSSADGYGYTF.

This clone was detected only once. This chain uses TRBV5-4 with TRBJ2-1; D might be TRBD2 (5 bases). The germline V gene has CDR1 SGHNT and CDR2 YYREEE (reference sequence). The CDR3 has 15 amino acids. Trimming removed 3 bases at V and 6 bases at J, with 16 bases between. CDR3 residues: CASSSGGRGSNEQFF. In DNA form, the CDR3 reads TGTGCCAGCAGCTCAGGAGGTAGAGGGAGCAATGAGCAGTTCTTC.

This chain's CDR3 is CASRPGGTYSYEQYF. The CDR3 nucleotides are TGTGCCAGCAGGCCAGGGGGGACGTATTCCTACGAGCAGTACTTC. This sequence joins TRBV7-3 and TRBJ2-7, with D possibly matching TRBD1 (7 bases). From germline, CDR1 is SGHTA and CDR2 FQGTGA. The V gene lost 6 bases and the J gene lost 1 base, with 16 bases spanning the gap. This CDR3 contains 15 residues.

V and J are TRBV6-6 and TRBJ1-4; D unclear. This CDR3 comprises 13 residues. The germline CDR1 and CDR2 sequences are MNHNY and SVGAGI (reference sequence). Trimming removed 2 bases from V and 4 bases from J, with 5 bases in between. The CDR3 sequence is CASSYAHNEKLFF. In DNA, the CDR3 is TGTGCCAGCAGTTACGCCCATAATGAAAAACTGTTTTTT.

This clone was recorded only once. The V call is TRBV4-1, the J call TRBJ1-3, with D perhaps TRBD1 (5 bases). CDR3 length: 18 residues. Trimming pared 2 bases from V and 2 bases from J, leaving 19 bases between. CDR1 is MGHRA, CDR2 YSYEKL, per germline. The CDR3 sequence: CASSQRELIGGAGNTIYF. For the CDR3, the DNA is TGCGCCAGCAGCCAAAGGGAACTCATCGGAGGGGCTGGAAACACCATATATTTT.

CDR3 DNA sequence: TGTGCCATCAGGAGGACTAGCGGGAGGTTGGATACGCAGTATTTT. Translated: CAIRRTSGRLDTQYF. The V call is TRBV10-3, the J call TRBJ2-3; 14 bases match TRBD2. This CDR3 has 15 amino acids. The germline CDR1 and CDR2 sequences are ENHRY and SYGVKD. After removal of 6 bases from V and 6 bases from J, the junction contained 5 bases not matched to a gene.

The chain couples TRBV2 to TRBJ2-7; no clear D gene. CDR1 SNHLY and CDR2 FYNNEI come from the germline V gene. Trimming took off 2 bases at V and 4 bases at J, with 0 bases between the two ends. CDR3 length equals 10 residues. The CDR3 loop is CASSEYEQYF. The CDR3, as DNA: TGTGCCAGCAGTGAATACGAGCAGTACTTC.